The TCR beta chain under discussion was sequenced for a study of cytomegalovirus exposure and HLA in healthy donors. At the level of the study: The study placed around 80% of its roughly 410 genotyped donors in the Caucasian-associated ancestry cluster. The study's findings and limits: With further analysis later on, most CMV-associated TCR beta chains appeared HLA-restricted. Association of a missense DCLRE1C variant with TCR beta V- and J-gene trimming was reported in a later analysis. For cytomegalovirus status, the classifier reportedly gave diagnoses with high specificity and sensitivity.

60 Vbeta and 13 Jbeta primers were used in PCR. Only in-frame clones appear in the TCRdb table, and some are missing; sequencing was by immunoSEQ multiplex PCR. The data contain around 150,000 clones, about 80% of them singletons. The CDR3 has 17 residues. The ends lost 5 bases at V and 6 bases at J; junction bases unmatched: 15. Looked up from germline, CDR1 is KGHSH and CDR2 is LQKENI. This clone was seen a handful of times. Antigen: not known. V usage is TRBV18 and J usage is TRBJ2-1, with 8 bases fitting TRBD1. The sequence was obtained from a female donor in good health and CMV-seronegative. The specimen was PBMCs. The CDR3 is CASSSRAGTGGFNEQFF. CDR3 DNA sequence: TGTGCCAGCTCATCTCGGGCGGGGACAGGAGGGTTCAATGAGCAGTTCTTC.